This T cell receptor (beta chain) was obtained from a study of blood T cell repertoires in COVID-19. Study at large: Sites across the United States, Italy and Spain contributed samples from acute and convalescent COVID-19.

Profiling relied on immunoSEQ multiplex PCR, and the TCRdb table lists in-frame clones only, not all of them. The sample shows about 81,000 clones, almost 90% of them seen only once. Germline CDR1 and CDR2: GTSNPN and SVGIG (reference sequence). The CDR3 has 13 residues. Trimming pared 3 bases from V and 2 bases from J, leaving 9 bases between. Sample: peripheral blood. The TCR sequence derives from a woman older than 75 with acute or convalescent COVID-19. The chain carries TRBV30 and TRBJ2-3; D may be TRBD1 (6 bases). The CDR3 protein is CAWRGAFTDTQYF. The CDR3 DNA follows: TGTGCCTGGAGGGGGGCTTTCACAGATACGCAGTATTTT.